One and the same sample provided the 21 T cell receptor beta chains below, sequenced in a study of Ad26.COV2.S vaccination and SARS-CoV-2 variants. Treatment reported: roughly 20 received Ad26.COV2.S at low or high dose, single or two shots; five or six received placebo; per-sample allocation not given. The investigators took samples on day 63 after the first vaccine or placebo injection. Sequencing used immunoSEQ multiplex PCR; TCRdb keeps in-frame clones, though not all of them. The sample has about 350,000 clones, about nine tenths seen once. The starting material was peripheral blood, obtained in a trial of Ad26.COV2.S vaccine versus placebo. These receptors were taken from a person aged 18-60 years who received the Ad26.COV2.S COVID-19 vaccine or a placebo.

The chain has TRBV7-2 and TRBJ1-2; weak D call: TRBD1 (6 bases). Germline V lookup: CDR1 SGHTA, CDR2 FQGNSA. The V gene lost 4 bases and the J gene lost 4 bases, with 10 bases spanning the gap. The CDR3 is made up of 13 amino acids. The CDR3 sequence is CASSSQGFYGYTF. CDR3 in DNA: TGTGCCAGCAGCTCTCAGGGGTTCTATGGCTACACCTTC.

The J gene is TRBJ1-3, the V gene TRBV5-4; D remains ambiguous. This CDR3 contains 15 residues. Looked up from germline, CDR1 is SGHNT and CDR2 is YYREEE (reference sequence). V gave up 4 bases and J gave up 0 bases, with 11 bases separating them. CDR3 nucleotide sequence: TGTGCCAGCAGCCCCTTTTTGGGCTCTGGAAACACCATATATTTT. Protein product: CASSPFLGSGNTIYF. The full variable domain, with the rest looked up from reference TRBV5-4 and TRBJ1-3, is ETGVTQSPTHLIKTRGQQVTLRCSSQSGHNTVSWYQQALGQGPQFIFQYYREEENGRGNFPPRFSGLQFPNYSSELNVNALELDDSALYLCASSPFLGSGNTIYFGEGSWLTVV.

This chain joins TRBV24-1 and TRBJ2-5; 8 bases agree with TRBD2. The CDR3 has 16 amino acids. CDR1 and CDR2 (germline): KGHDR, SFDVKD. J lost 0 bases, V lost 3 bases, and 5 bases had no gene match. The DNA for the CDR3 is TGTGCCACCAGTGATCCCCGGGGGGGTTACCAAGAGACCCAGTACTTC. It codes for CATSDPRGGYQETQYF.

The chain joins TRBV9 to TRBJ1-5, with D possibly TRBD1 on 6 matching bases. V was shortened by 3 bases and J by 4 bases, with 11 bases between the two germline ends. Germline V gives CDR1 SGDLS, CDR2 YYNGEE. The CDR3 runs to 14 residues. CDR3 sequence: CASSASGVNQPQHF. CDR3 sequence (DNA): TGTGCCAGCAGCGCCTCAGGGGTTAATCAGCCCCAGCATTTT.

The J gene is TRBJ1-2, the V gene TRBV6-2 or TRBV6-3, with D perhaps TRBD1 (6 bases). The CDR3 is made up of 12 amino acids. Germline CDR1 is MNHEY and CDR2 is SVGEGT. Trimming took off 5 bases at V and 6 bases at J, with 10 bases between the two ends. The CDR3 sequence is CASSKYRDGYTF. DNA of the CDR3: TGTGCCAGCAGTAAATACAGGGATGGCTACACCTTC.

The chain uses TRBV24-1 and TRBJ2-2, with D uncertain. Germline V gene lookup returns CDR1 KGHDR and CDR2 SFDVKD. V lost 7 bases, J lost 4 bases, and 9 bases lay in between. The CDR3 loop spans 13 amino acids. The CDR3 sequence: CATRADGTGELFF. DNA for the CDR3: TGTGCCACCAGGGCGGACGGCACCGGGGAGCTGTTTTTT.

V usage is TRBV6-2 or TRBV6-3 and J usage is TRBJ2-7, with unresolved D. In germline, CDR1 is MNHEY, CDR2 SVGEGT. CDR3 length: 13 residues. Between the trimmed V and J ends, which lost 2 bases and 3 bases, there was a span of 8 bases. The CDR3 region has the DNA TGTGCCAGCAGTTACCTACCTTACTACGAGCAGTACTTC. Its protein product is CASSYLPYYEQYF.

This sequence joins TRBV6-6 and TRBJ1-6; 7 bases fit TRBD1. After removal of 0 bases from V and 8 bases from J, the junction contained 7 bases not matched to a gene. This CDR3 is built from 16 residues. Germline lookup yields CDR1 MNHNY and CDR2 SVGAGI (reference sequence). CDR3 bases: TGTGCCAGCAGTTACTCTCCAGACAGGGTGGATTCACCCCTCCACTTT. It is translated as CASSYSPDRVDSPLHF.

This chain uses TRBV5-5 with TRBJ2-7; 9 nucleotides agree with TRBD1. Germline V gives CDR1 SGHKS, CDR2 YYEKEE (reference sequence). V lost 4 bases to trimming and J lost 4 bases; unmatched junction nucleotides: 6. The CDR3 has 14 amino acids. The CDR3 loop reads CASSGGQGGYEQYF. The CDR3 DNA reads as TGTGCCAGCAGCGGGGGACAGGGTGGTTACGAGCAGTACTTC. The whole variable domain, remainder taken from reference TRBV5-5 and TRBJ2-7, is DAGVTQSPTHLIKTRGQQVTLRCSPISGHKSVSWYQQVLGQGPQFIFQYYEKEERGRGNFPDRFSARQFPNYSSELNVNALLLGDSALYLCASSGGQGGYEQYFGPGTRLTVT.

J is TRBJ1-1 and V is TRBV4-3; D gene unclear. The CDR3 runs 15 residues. V shed 0 bases and J shed 3 bases, with 11 bases lying between them. Germline CDR1 reads LGHNA; CDR2 reads YSLEER. The CDR3 protein is CASSQDNRFDTEAFF. Written as DNA, the CDR3 is TGCGCCAGCAGCCAAGATAATCGGTTTGACACTGAAGCTTTCTTT.

The V call is TRBV11-2, the J call TRBJ2-7, with a weak D call TRBD2 (7 bases). This CDR3 is 13 amino acids long. Trimming removed 1 base from V and 6 bases from J, with 10 bases in between. Per germline, CDR1 SGHAT and CDR2 FQNNGV. In nucleotides, the CDR3 is TGTGCCAGCAGCTTAGGGGGGGGGCGCGAGCAGTACTTC. Translation: CASSLGGGREQYF.

Here the CDR3 reads CASSQAATSDTYNEQFF. CDR3 nucleotide sequence: TGCGCCAGCAGCCAAGCTGCGACTAGCGACACCTACAATGAGCAGTTCTTC. J is TRBJ2-1 and V is TRBV4-3; 8 nucleotides line up with TRBD2. From germline, CDR1 is LGHNA and CDR2 YSLEER. CDR3 length equals 17 residues. Losses at the gene ends were 1 base for V and 2 bases for J; bases not matched to a gene: 7.

The rearrangement uses TRBV14 and TRBJ1-1; D may be TRBD1 (5 bases). In germline, CDR1 is SGHDN, CDR2 FVKESK. The V end lost 1 base, the J end lost 4 bases, and 7 bases lay between the germline ends. The CDR3 consists of 13 residues. The DNA of the CDR3 is TGTGCCAGCAGCCAAGGCAGGGCCACTGAAGCTTTCTTT. Residues: CASSQGRATEAFF.

The chain carries TRBV5-1 and TRBJ2-1; TRBD1 matches at 9 bases. This CDR3 has 16 amino acids. Per germline, CDR1 SGHRS and CDR2 YFSETQ. Trimming removed 0 bases from V and 7 bases from J; junction bases left unmatched: 8. CDR3 sequence: CASSLVTGGVKNEQFF. DNA for the CDR3: TGCGCCAGCAGCTTGGTAACAGGGGGCGTAAAAAATGAGCAGTTCTTC.

The J gene is TRBJ1-2, the V gene TRBV29-1; 8 positions match TRBD1. V dropped 6 bases and J dropped 4; count of bases not matched to a gene: 4. CDR1 and CDR2 from the germline V gene are SQVTM and ANQGSEA. The CDR3 has 12 amino acids. CDR3: CSVLTGGYGYTF. In DNA, the CDR3 is TGCAGCGTGTTAACAGGGGGCTATGGCTACACCTTC.

The chain joins TRBV3-1 (or the pseudogene TRBV3-2) to TRBJ2-2, with 15 bases matching TRBD2. CDR3 size: 19 residues. Germline assignment: CDR1 LGHDT and CDR2 YNNKEL (reference sequence). The J segment lost 1 base and the V segment lost 8 bases, leaving 11 bases of the junction unmatched. This CDR3 is CASFRGLAGGTVNTGELFF. CDR3 DNA sequence: TGTGCCAGCTTCCGTGGACTAGCGGGAGGGACAGTGAACACCGGGGAGCTGTTTTTT.

The V gene is TRBV19, the J gene TRBJ2-3, with D possibly being TRBD2 (6 bases). The CDR3 is 14 residues long. V dropped 3 bases and J dropped 2 bases, with 9 bases sitting between them. Germline CDR1 LNHDA, CDR2 SQIVND (reference sequence). The CDR3 DNA is TGTGCCAGTAGTATTGTAGCGGCCACAGATACGCAGTATTTT. Its protein is CASSIVAATDTQYF. The whole variable domain, filled in from reference TRBV19 and TRBJ2-3, reads DGGITQSPKYLFRKEGQNVTLSCEQNLNHDAMYWYRQDPGQGLRLIYYSQIVNDFQKGDIAEGYSVSREKKESFPLTVTSAQKNPTAFYLCASSIVAATDTQYFGPGTRLTVL.

The rearrangement links TRBV4-3 to TRBJ1-2; TRBD1 matches at 7 bases. Germline V gives CDR1 LGHNA, CDR2 YSLEER. V shed 0 bases, J shed 4 bases, and the junction held 5 bases outside the gene matches. This CDR3 has 15 residues. Here the CDR3 reads CASSQDSNRGYGYTF. CDR3 in DNA: TGCGCCAGCAGCCAAGATTCAAACAGGGGCTATGGCTACACCTTC.

The rearrangement joins TRBV7-2 to TRBJ2-4, with D possibly being TRBD1 or TRBD2 (5 bases each). In germline, CDR1 is SGHTA, CDR2 FQGNSA. V was shortened by 0 bases and J by 6 bases, with 18 bases between the two germline ends. The CDR3 spans 17 residues. The CDR3 loop is CASSLAPGPGSGNIQYF. In DNA, the CDR3 is TGTGCCAGCAGCTTAGCGCCGGGACCGGGTTCGGGAAACATTCAGTACTTC.

This clone was picked up a small number of times. The chain combines TRBV7-3 with TRBJ2-2; no firm D call. In germline, CDR1 is SGHTA, CDR2 FQGTGA. V lost 0 bases and J lost 5, with 4 bases in between. The CDR3 contains 13 residues. The CDR3 loop reads CASSLTATGELFF. CDR3 nucleotide sequence: TGTGCCAGCAGCTTAACGGCGACCGGGGAGCTGTTTTTT.

J is TRBJ2-2 and V is TRBV28; D tentatively fits TRBD1 or TRBD2 (6 bases each). This CDR3 contains 14 residues. V was clipped by 2 bases and J by 3 bases, with 7 bases between them. Per germline, CDR1 MDHEN and CDR2 SYDVKM. The CDR3 sequence is CASSLGGHTGELFF. Written as DNA, the CDR3 is TGTGCCAGCAGTTTAGGGGGGCACACCGGGGAGCTGTTTTTT.